This T cell receptor beta chain was captured in a study of T cell changes during pregnancy in multiple sclerosis. Data came from immunoSEQ multiplex PCR; TCRdb stores just in-frame clones and leaves some out. The table has 90,000 to 100,000 clones, 85% to 95% seen once. The V gene lost 8 bases and the J gene lost 6 bases, with 14 bases spanning the gap. The germline CDR1 and CDR2 sequences are SEHNR and FQNEAQ (reference sequence). There are 12 residues in the CDR3. V is TRBV7-9 and J is TRBJ2-7; tentatively, D is TRBD2 (6 bases). This clonotype originated in a female donor with multiple sclerosis, enrolled in a pregnancy study. The source material was peripheral blood, sampled in the third trimester of pregnancy. Here the CDR3 reads CASAAGSGEQYF. In DNA, the CDR3 is TGTGCCAGCGCCGCGGGGTCGGGCGAGCAGTACTTC.